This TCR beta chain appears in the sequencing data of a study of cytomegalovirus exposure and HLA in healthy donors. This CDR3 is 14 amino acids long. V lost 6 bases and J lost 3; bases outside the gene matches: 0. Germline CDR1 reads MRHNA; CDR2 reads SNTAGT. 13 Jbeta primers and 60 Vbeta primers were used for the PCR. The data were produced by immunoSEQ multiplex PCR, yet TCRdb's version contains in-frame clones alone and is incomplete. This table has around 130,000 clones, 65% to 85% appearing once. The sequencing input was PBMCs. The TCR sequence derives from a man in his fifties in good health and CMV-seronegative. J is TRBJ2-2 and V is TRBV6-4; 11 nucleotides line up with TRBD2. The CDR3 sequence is CASRLAGDTGELFF. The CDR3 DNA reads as TGTGCCAGCAGACTAGCGGGAGACACCGGGGAGCTGTTTTTT.